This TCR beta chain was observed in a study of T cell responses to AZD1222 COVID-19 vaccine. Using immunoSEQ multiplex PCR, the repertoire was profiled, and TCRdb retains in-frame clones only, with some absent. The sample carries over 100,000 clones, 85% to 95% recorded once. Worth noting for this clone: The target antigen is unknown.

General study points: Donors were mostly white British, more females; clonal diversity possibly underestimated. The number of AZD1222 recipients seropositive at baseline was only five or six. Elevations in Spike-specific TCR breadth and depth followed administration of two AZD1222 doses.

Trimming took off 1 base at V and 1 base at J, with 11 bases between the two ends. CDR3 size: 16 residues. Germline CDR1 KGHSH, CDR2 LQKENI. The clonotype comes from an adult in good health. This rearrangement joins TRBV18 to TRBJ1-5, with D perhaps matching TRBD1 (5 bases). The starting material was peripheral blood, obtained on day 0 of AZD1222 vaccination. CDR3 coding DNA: TGTGCCAGCTCACCACGGGGGAGCCAAAGCAATCAGCCCCAGCATTTT. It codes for CASSPRGSQSNQPQHF.